This T cell receptor beta chain is drawn from a study of a mutant IDH1 vaccine in newly diagnosed glioma. Background on the study: Either 4-6 weeks after radiotherapy alone or alongside temozolomide, vaccination was begun. Mean patient age was around 40 years; approximately 60% were male and around 40% female.

Data came from immunoSEQ multiplex PCR; TCRdb stores just in-frame clones and leaves some out. This sample has about 54,000 clones, with around 80% found just once. Remarks on this clone: Its antigen is undetermined.

Germline-derived CDR1 and CDR2 are MDHEN and SYDVKM. V lost 4 bases to trimming and J lost 4 bases, with 8 bases between them. The CDR3 consists of 12 residues. Described time point: week 35, safety follow-up. Each dose delivered 300 ug of mutant IDH1 20-mer peptide subcutaneously with imiquimod. Patients received eight vaccinations in weeks 1, 3, 5, 7, 11, 15, 19, 23. This receptor was obtained from a woman under 30 with glioma. The V gene is TRBV28, the J gene TRBJ2-7; D is possibly TRBD1 (6 bases). The sequenced sample was PBMCs, obtained from a glioma patient whose treatment included an IDH1 peptide vaccine. CDR3 DNA: TGTGCCAGCAGTTCAGGACAGTACGAGCAGTACTTC. Translated: CASSSGQYEQYF.